This T cell receptor beta chain was captured in a study of T cell responses to AZD1222 COVID-19 vaccine. General study results and limits: Only after the peak T cell response were repertoires sampled. Recipients of two AZD1222 doses showed rising Spike-specific TCR breadth and depth. A mostly white British donor set with more females was recruited, and clonal diversity was possibly underestimated.

On this clone: The antigen is not known.

The protocol was immunoSEQ multiplex PCR, while the TCRdb copy is restricted to in-frame clones and leaves out a portion. The table shows about 130,000 clones, with approximately 85% occurring only once. The sequence came from an adult in good health. Source: peripheral blood, taken on day 0 of MenACWY control vaccination.

CDR3 protein: CAWRPYLLYTDTQYF. In nucleotides, the CDR3 is TGTGCCTGGAGACCCTATCTTCTCTACACAGATACGCAGTATTTT. The chain recombines TRBV30 with TRBJ2-3; D unclear. The CDR3 sequence is 15 residues long. The germline V and J ends were trimmed by 3 bases and 2 bases, with 15 bases remaining between them. Germline V CDR1 and CDR2: GTSNPN, SVGIG (reference sequence).